Listed below are T cell receptor beta chains from one sample, sequenced in a study of T cell responses to AZD1222 COVID-19 vaccine. Sequencing was performed with immunoSEQ multiplex PCR; in TCRdb, only in-frame clones are kept and a portion is missing. The table includes about 140,000 clones, 92% detected once. The source material was peripheral blood, sampled 28 days after the second AZD1222 dose. The source of these receptors is an adult who received the AZD1222 COVID-19 vaccine. Each CDR3 is given with its conserved first and last residue. The order of the fields is D gene, V gene, clone size, CDR3 length, J gene, CDR3 DNA, CDR3 protein. D genes are given only for firm matches. Only part of the rows carry a size: once, few, many, or a class if the clone is expanded.

D: .
V: TRBV25-1
size: .
length: 14
J: TRBJ1-4
DNA: TGTGCCAGCAGTGATGTACAGGGCGATGAAAAACTGTTTTTT
CDR3: CASSDVQGDEKLFF

D: .
V: TRBV4-1
size: once
length: 16
J: TRBJ1-5
DNA: TGCGCCAGCAGCCAAGAGGGCAGGGGAAGCAATCAGCCCCAGCATTTT
CDR3: CASSQEGRGSNQPQHF

D: .
V: TRBV7-9
size: .
length: 14
J: TRBJ2-7
DNA: TGTGCCAGCAGCCCCGAAGAGAGCCACTACGAGCAGTACTTC
CDR3: CASSPEESHYEQYF

D: .
V: TRBV28
size: .
length: 15
J: TRBJ1-2
DNA: TGTGCCAGCAGTTTATGGGGCAGTAGCAACTATGGCTACACCTTC
CDR3: CASSLWGSSNYGYTF

D: TRBD2
V: TRBV7-7
size: once
length: 13
J: TRBJ2-1
DNA: TGTGCCAGCAGCACCACTAGCGGCAATGAGCAGTTCTTC
CDR3: CASSTTSGNEQFF

D: .
V: TRBV3-1/TRBV3-2
size: .
length: 16
J: TRBJ2-3
DNA: TGTGCCAGCAGCTCAAACCGTGACGGGGGAATGGATACGCAGTATTTT
CDR3: CASSSNRDGGMDTQYF

D: TRBD1
V: TRBV5-1
size: .
length: 18
J: TRBJ1-3
DNA: TGCGCCAGCAGCTTGGAGCGACAGGGGGTGTTAGGTGGAAACACCATATATTTT
CDR3: CASSLERQGVLGGNTIYF

D: .
V: TRBV5-1
size: .
length: 13
J: TRBJ1-4
DNA: TGCGCCAGCAGCATCCGGACCGGTGAAAAACTGTTTTTT
CDR3: CASSIRTGEKLFF

D: TRBD1
V: TRBV2
size: .
length: 11
J: TRBJ2-7
DNA: TGTGCCAGACGGACAGGGAACGAGCAGTACTTC
CDR3: CARRTGNEQYF

D: .
V: TRBV7-9
size: .
length: 19
J: TRBJ1-5
DNA: TGTGCCAGCAGCTTAGACAAGAATGGGGGGCTGTGGAGCAATCAGCCCCAGCATTTT
CDR3: CASSLDKNGGLWSNQPQHF

D: .
V: TRBV7-9
size: .
length: 17
J: TRBJ2-1
DNA: TGTGCCAGCAGCCACCGATTAGTGAGTGTGAGATACAATGAGCAGTTCTTC
CDR3: CASSHRLVSVRYNEQFF

D: .
V: TRBV13
size: .
length: 14
J: TRBJ2-5
DNA: TGTGCCAGCAGCTCCACATCCCTTCAAGAGACCCAGTACTTC
CDR3: CASSSTSLQETQYF

D: TRBD1
V: TRBV29-1
size: .
length: 16
J: TRBJ2-1
DNA: TGCAGCGTTGAGGGACAGGGGGTTACTTCCTACAATGAGCAGTTCTTC
CDR3: CSVEGQGVTSYNEQFF

D: .
V: TRBV6-1
size: .
length: 14
J: TRBJ1-1
DNA: TGTGCCAGCAGTGAAGACAGGGTGACAGCTGAAGCTTTCTTT
CDR3: CASSEDRVTAEAFF

D: .
V: TRBV29-1
size: .
length: 11
J: TRBJ1-1
DNA: TGCAGCGTTGAAGGAGGGGGGAGAGCTTTCTTT
CDR3: CSVEGGGRAFF

D: TRBD1
V: TRBV18
size: .
length: 13
J: TRBJ1-1
DNA: TGTGCCAGCTCACCGACAGGGGGTACTGAAGCTTTCTTT
CDR3: CASSPTGGTEAFF

D: .
V: TRBV3-1/TRBV3-2
size: .
length: 14
J: TRBJ2-7
DNA: TGTGCCAGCAGCCAAGATCTCAGGAGCTACGAGCAGTACTTC
CDR3: CASSQDLRSYEQYF

D: TRBD2
V: TRBV27
size: .
length: 15
J: TRBJ2-3
DNA: TGTGCCAGCAGTTTTAGCGGGAGGGATGGAGATACGCAGTATTTT
CDR3: CASSFSGRDGDTQYF

D: .
V: TRBV11-2
size: .
length: 15
J: TRBJ1-2
DNA: TGTGCCAGCAGCTTAGGGTCCGGGGCCGGCTATGGCTACACCTTC
CDR3: CASSLGSGAGYGYTF

D: TRBD1
V: TRBV28
size: .
length: 14
J: TRBJ1-3
DNA: TGTGCCAGCAGGGACAGGACAGGGTTAAACACCATATATTTT
CDR3: CASRDRTGLNTIYF

D: .
V: TRBV28
size: .
length: 12
J: TRBJ2-7
DNA: TGTGCCAGCAGTCCTACGGTCTACGAGCAGTACTTC
CDR3: CASSPTVYEQYF

D: .
V: TRBV5-5
size: .
length: 12
J: TRBJ1-2
DNA: TGTGCCAGCAGCTTACGGGAAGGTGGCTACACCTTC
CDR3: CASSLREGGYTF

D: .
V: TRBV4-3
size: .
length: 14
J: TRBJ1-1
DNA: TGCGCCAGCAGCCAAGATTACGGACACACTGAAGCTTTCTTT
CDR3: CASSQDYGHTEAFF

D: .
V: TRBV10-3
size: .
length: 13
J: TRBJ1-4
DNA: TGTGCCATCAGAGAATCGATAGGTGAAAAACTGTTTTTT
CDR3: CAIRESIGEKLFF

D: .
V: TRBV18
size: .
length: 15
J: TRBJ2-1
DNA: TGTGCCAGCTCACCAAGCGGAAGCTCCTACAATGAGCAGTTCTTC
CDR3: CASSPSGSSYNEQFF

D: .
V: TRBV2
size: .
length: 12
J: TRBJ2-1
DNA: TGTGCCAGCAGAGCTAGGTACAATGAGCAGTTCTTC
CDR3: CASRARYNEQFF

D: .
V: TRBV29-1
size: .
length: 12
J: TRBJ2-7
DNA: TGCAGCGCTCTGGATGACACCTACGAGCAGTACTTC
CDR3: CSALDDTYEQYF

D: .
V: TRBV15
size: .
length: 20
J: TRBJ1-3
DNA: TGTGCCACCAGCAGAGGTGGCGCGATATACCCTGATACCTCTGGAAACACCATATATTTT
CDR3: CATSRGGAIYPDTSGNTIYF

D: .
V: TRBV11-1
size: .
length: 13
J: TRBJ2-7
DNA: TGTGCCAGCAGCTTCGGTCAGGCTCCCGAGCAGTACTTC
CDR3: CASSFGQAPEQYF

D: .
V: TRBV18
size: .
length: 16
J: TRBJ2-1
DNA: TGTGCCAGCTCACCAATTTCGGGCAGCCTGAACAATGAGCAGTTCTTC
CDR3: CASSPISGSLNNEQFF

D: .
V: TRBV28
size: .
length: 16
J: TRBJ1-4
DNA: TGTGCCAGCACCCCCAGATCTGGTCGCACTAATGAAAAACTGTTTTTT
CDR3: CASTPRSGRTNEKLFF

D: TRBD1
V: TRBV4-1
size: .
length: 14
J: TRBJ1-2
DNA: TGCGCCAGCAGCCAAGGGACAGGGCCCTATGGCTACACCTTC
CDR3: CASSQGTGPYGYTF

D: TRBD1
V: TRBV9
size: few
length: 17
J: TRBJ1-1
DNA: TGTGCCAGCAGCCGAACCCCGAACCCGACAGGGATCACTGAAGCTTTCTTT
CDR3: CASSRTPNPTGITEAFF

D: .
V: TRBV9
size: .
length: 13
J: TRBJ2-5
DNA: TGTGCCAGCAGCGTAGCAGGGAGCGAGACCCAGTACTTC
CDR3: CASSVAGSETQYF

D: TRBD2
V: TRBV7-2
size: .
length: 15
J: TRBJ2-1
DNA: TGTGCCAGCAGCCCCCAACTAGCGGGAGCGGGTGAGCAGTTCTTC
CDR3: CASSPQLAGAGEQFF

D: TRBD2
V: TRBV24-1
size: once
length: 18
J: TRBJ2-1
DNA: TGTGCCACCAATTATGGGACTAGCGAAAGGAGCTCCTACAATGAGCAGTTCTTC
CDR3: CATNYGTSERSSYNEQFF

D: TRBD1
V: TRBV7-2
size: .
length: 16
J: TRBJ2-5
DNA: TGTGCCAGCAGCTCTTCCTTCGGGACAGGCCAAGAGACCCAGTACTTC
CDR3: CASSSSFGTGQETQYF

D: .
V: TRBV5-6
size: .
length: 15
J: TRBJ2-5
DNA: TGTGCCAGCAGCTTGGAGGGAAGGAAGAGGGAGACCCAGTACTTC
CDR3: CASSLEGRKRETQYF

D: TRBD1
V: TRBV10-3
size: .
length: 14
J: TRBJ1-1
DNA: TGTGCCATCAGGACAGGGGAGCCAGGACCTGAAGCTTTCTTT
CDR3: CAIRTGEPGPEAFF

D: .
V: TRBV28
size: once
length: 12
J: TRBJ1-2
DNA: TGTGCCAGTGCCGACGGCAACTATGGCTACACCTTC
CDR3: CASADGNYGYTF

D: .
V: TRBV9
size: .
length: 16
J: TRBJ2-3
DNA: TGTGCCAGCAGCGCCTTAATCATGAGGGGGAAAGATACGCAGTATTTT
CDR3: CASSALIMRGKDTQYF

D: .
V: TRBV3-1/TRBV3-2
size: .
length: 15
J: TRBJ2-3
DNA: TGTGCCAGCAGCATCGCGGGGATACGCACAGATACGCAGTATTTT
CDR3: CASSIAGIRTDTQYF

D: TRBD2
V: TRBV6-2/TRBV6-3
size: .
length: 15
J: TRBJ2-7
DNA: TGTGCCAGCAGCCCTATTAGCGGGAGGGAATACGAGCAGTACTTC
CDR3: CASSPISGREYEQYF

D: .
V: TRBV7-9
size: .
length: 14
J: TRBJ2-7
DNA: TGTGCCAGCACCCCTGCGGACTTAACCTACGAGCAGTACTTC
CDR3: CASTPADLTYEQYF

D: .
V: TRBV5-6
size: once
length: 15
J: TRBJ1-3
DNA: TGTGCCAGCAGCTCGCACCCCTTGTCAGGAAACACCATATATTTT
CDR3: CASSSHPLSGNTIYF

D: .
V: TRBV7-3
size: .
length: 14
J: TRBJ1-1
DNA: TGTGCCAGCAGCTTAACCGGGGTGAGCACTGAAGCTTTCTTT
CDR3: CASSLTGVSTEAFF

D: .
V: TRBV6-2/TRBV6-3
size: .
length: 14
J: TRBJ2-7
DNA: TGTGCCAGCAGTTACGTGGGCGGCTCCTACGAGCAGTACTTC
CDR3: CASSYVGGSYEQYF

D: .
V: TRBV4-2
size: .
length: 14
J: TRBJ2-6
DNA: TGTGCCAGCAGCCAAGATTCCGGGGCCAACGTCCTGACTTTC
CDR3: CASSQDSGANVLTF

D: TRBD2
V: TRBV25-1
size: once
length: 12
J: TRBJ2-7
DNA: TGTGCCAGCAGGGGGGGGGCCTACGAGCAGTACTTC
CDR3: CASRGGAYEQYF

D: .
V: TRBV28
size: .
length: 17
J: TRBJ1-5
DNA: TGTGCCAGCAGTCCCTTGCTCGGGGGCTGGAGCAATCAGCCCCAGCATTTT
CDR3: CASSPLLGGWSNQPQHF

D: .
V: TRBV19
size: .
length: 11
J: TRBJ2-5
DNA: TGTGCCAGTAGAAGGCAAGAGACCCAGTACTTC
CDR3: CASRRQETQYF

D: TRBD2
V: TRBV18
size: .
length: 13
J: TRBJ2-7
DNA: TGTGCCAGCTCACCGCTCGGACTAGTCGAGCAGTACTTC
CDR3: CASSPLGLVEQYF